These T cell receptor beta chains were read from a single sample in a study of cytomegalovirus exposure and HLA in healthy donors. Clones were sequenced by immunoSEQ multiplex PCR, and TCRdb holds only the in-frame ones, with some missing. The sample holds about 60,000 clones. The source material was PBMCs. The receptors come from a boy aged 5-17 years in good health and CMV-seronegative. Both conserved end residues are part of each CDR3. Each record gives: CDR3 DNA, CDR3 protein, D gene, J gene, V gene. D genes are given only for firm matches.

DNA: TGTGCCAGCAGCCTAAGTAGGGGGCAAGCTTTCTTT
CDR3: CASSLSRGQAFF
D: TRBD1
J: TRBJ1-1
V: TRBV6-7

DNA: TGTGCCAGCAGCTTCGGGGGGGGGAACGGAAACACCATATATTTT
CDR3: CASSFGGGNGNTIYF
D: NA
J: TRBJ1-3
V: TRBV5-4

DNA: TGCAGCGCTTGGACAGGGGGCTTCAACACTGAAGCTTTCTTT
CDR3: CSAWTGGFNTEAFF
D: TRBD1
J: TRBJ1-1
V: TRBV29-1

DNA: TGTGCCAGCAGCTCCGCGCCTAGCGGGAGGGAGACCCAGTACTTC
CDR3: CASSSAPSGRETQYF
D: TRBD2
J: TRBJ2-5
V: TRBV5-4

DNA: TGTGCCAGCAGCCAAGATCGCCCCGGGACTAGTTCCCAATTGGAGACCCAGTACTTC
CDR3: CASSQDRPGTSSQLETQYF
D: TRBD2
J: TRBJ2-5
V: TRBV4-2

DNA: TGTGCCAGCAGCCGTAGGACAGGGTCGTACTACGAGCAGTACTTC
CDR3: CASSRRTGSYYEQYF
D: TRBD1
J: TRBJ2-7
V: TRBV6-5

DNA: TGTGCCACCAGCAGAGAGGGGCGGGAGGGCGAGACCCAGTACTTC
CDR3: CATSREGREGETQYF
D: TRBD2
J: TRBJ2-5
V: TRBV15

DNA: TGTGCCAGTAGTTCCGACAGGGTTTATGGCTACACCTTC
CDR3: CASSSDRVYGYTF
D: TRBD1
J: TRBJ1-2
V: TRBV19

DNA: TGCAGCGTTCTGGGGAGCTCTGGGGCCAACGTCCTGACTTTC
CDR3: CSVLGSSGANVLTF
D: NA
J: TRBJ2-6
V: TRBV29-1

DNA: TGCGCCAGCAGCTCAGGGGGCGCGGACTATGGCTACACCTTC
CDR3: CASSSGGADYGYTF
D: TRBD1
J: TRBJ1-2
V: TRBV5-1

DNA: TGTGCCAGCAGCTTTGTCAGGGATCACGAGCAGTACTTC
CDR3: CASSFVRDHEQYF
D: NA
J: TRBJ2-7
V: TRBV7-9

DNA: TGTGCCAGCAGCGCACAGGGGGCACAGCCCCAGCATTTT
CDR3: CASSAQGAQPQHF
D: TRBD1
J: TRBJ1-5
V: TRBV9

DNA: TGTGCCAGCAGCTCCGTTGAGTCAGGGGGCACAGATACGCAGTATTTT
CDR3: CASSSVESGGTDTQYF
D: NA
J: TRBJ2-3
V: TRBV11-2

DNA: TGTGCCAGCAGCCGACTAGCGGGAGTTCTTACAGATACGCAGTATTTT
CDR3: CASSRLAGVLTDTQYF
D: TRBD2
J: TRBJ2-3
V: TRBV7-2

DNA: TGTGCCAGCAGGGGGACAGGGGAAGGGGCGCAGTATTTT
CDR3: CASRGTGEGAQYF
D: TRBD1
J: TRBJ2-3
V: TRBV9

DNA: TGTGCCAGCACCGGGGATATTAACTATGGCTACACCTTC
CDR3: CASTGDINYGYTF
D: NA
J: TRBJ1-2
V: TRBV27

DNA: TGTGCCAGCAGCTCGGGGACAACGGCTGGAAACACCATATATTTT
CDR3: CASSSGTTAGNTIYF
D: NA
J: TRBJ1-3
V: TRBV7-9

DNA: TGCGCCAGCAGTCGCTACCTAGAGGATACGCAGTATTTT
CDR3: CASSRYLEDTQYF
D: NA
J: TRBJ2-3
V: TRBV5-1